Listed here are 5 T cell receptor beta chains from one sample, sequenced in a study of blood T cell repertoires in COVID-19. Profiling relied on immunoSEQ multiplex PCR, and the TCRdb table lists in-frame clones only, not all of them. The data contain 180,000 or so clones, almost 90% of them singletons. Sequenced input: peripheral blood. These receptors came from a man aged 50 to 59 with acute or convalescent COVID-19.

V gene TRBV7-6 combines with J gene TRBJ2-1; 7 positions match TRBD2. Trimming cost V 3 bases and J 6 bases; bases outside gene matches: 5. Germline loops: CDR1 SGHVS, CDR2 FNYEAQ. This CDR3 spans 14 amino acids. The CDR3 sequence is CASSFGRTSNEQFF. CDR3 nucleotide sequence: TGTGCCAGCAGCTTTGGCCGGACTAGCAATGAGCAGTTCTTC.

The DNA of the CDR3 is TGTGCCAGCAGCCAATCGACAGGGGGGGGATATGGCTACACCTTC. Its translation is CASSQSTGGGYGYTF. This sequence joins TRBV4-2 and TRBJ1-2; 9 bases map to TRBD1. V shed 2 bases, J shed 5 bases, and the junction held 6 bases outside the gene matches. This CDR3 is 15 amino acids long. Germline V CDR1 and CDR2: LGHNA, YNFKEQ.

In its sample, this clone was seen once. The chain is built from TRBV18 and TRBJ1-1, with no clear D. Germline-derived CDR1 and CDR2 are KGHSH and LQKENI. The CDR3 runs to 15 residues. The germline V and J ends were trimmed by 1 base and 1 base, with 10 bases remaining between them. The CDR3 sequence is CASSPRLGENTEAFF. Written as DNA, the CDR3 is TGTGCCAGCTCACCACGTTTGGGCGAGAACACTGAAGCTTTCTTT.

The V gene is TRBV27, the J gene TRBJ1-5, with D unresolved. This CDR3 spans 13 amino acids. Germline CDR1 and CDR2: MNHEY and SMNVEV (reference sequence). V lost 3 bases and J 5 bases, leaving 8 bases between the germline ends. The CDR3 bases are TGTGCCAGCAGTTTTAGGGAGGATCAGCCCCAGCATTTT. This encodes CASSFREDQPQHF.

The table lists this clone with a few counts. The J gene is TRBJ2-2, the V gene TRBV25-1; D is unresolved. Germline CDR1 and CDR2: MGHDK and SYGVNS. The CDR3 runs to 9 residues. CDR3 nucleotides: TGTGCTAGTGAAAGGGAGCTGTTTTTT. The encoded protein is CASERELFF.